The 18 T cell receptor beta chains below all came from one sample that was sequenced in a study of CD8 T cells in Susac syndrome. An input of 0.5 to 1 ug of RNA was subjected to reverse transcription using random hexamers. From the immunoSEQ multiplex PCR reads, TCRdb called clonotypes with MiXCR, one entry per CDR3 protein. The table has some 300,000 distinct CDR3 sequences, over 75% seen once. Input material: CD8+ T cells from PBMCs. These receptors all stem from a human donor with multiple sclerosis.

The chain has TRBV27 and TRBJ2-3, with D hard to call. The CDR3 runs 13 residues. From germline, CDR1 is MNHEY and CDR2 SMNVEV (reference sequence). Between the trimmed V and J ends, which lost 2 bases and 3 bases, there was a span of 6 bases. The CDR3 bases are TGTGCCAGCAGTTTAGCCCTAACAGATACGCAGTATTTT. Translated: CASSLALTDTQYF.

The chain employs TRBV19 and TRBJ1-5; D uncertain. The CDR3 length is 13 residues. CDR1 LNHDA and CDR2 SQIVND come from the germline V gene (reference sequence). V shed 7 bases and J shed 7 bases, with 14 bases lying between them. Here the CDR3 DNA reads TGTGCCAGTACGTGGGAGGGATCCCAGCCCCAGCATTTT. Residues: CASTWEGSQPQHF. The whole variable domain, remainder taken from reference TRBV19 and TRBJ1-5, is DGGITQSPKYLFRKEGQNVTLSCEQNLNHDAMYWYRQDPGQGLRLIYYSQIVNDFQKGDIAEGYSVSREKKESFPLTVTSAQKNPTAFYLCASTWEGSQPQHFGDGTRLSIL.

This chain connects TRBV6-1 to TRBJ2-1, with 14 positions matching TRBD2. The germline CDR1 and CDR2 sequences are MNHNS and SASEGT. V trimming: 6 bases; J trimming: 2 bases; junction bases outside the gene matches: 15. CDR3 length equals 20 residues. The CDR3 region is CASRSYVWTSGRPAYNEQFF. The CDR3 coding sequence is TGTGCCAGCAGGAGCTACGTTTGGACTAGCGGGAGGCCGGCCTACAATGAGCAGTTCTTC.

This clonotype was seen a handful of times. The chain is built from TRBV6-1 and TRBJ1-2; 7 nucleotides agree with TRBD1. The CDR3 length is 12 residues. V lost 6 bases and J lost 8; bases outside the gene matches: 6. Germline V lookup: CDR1 MNHNS, CDR2 SASEGT. The CDR3 region has the DNA TGTGCCAGCAGACAGACAGGGACGGGCTACACCTTC. Its translation is CASRQTGTGYTF.

The chain joins TRBV7-9 to TRBJ2-1; 10 nucleotides match TRBD2. Losses at the gene ends were 1 base for V and 4 bases for J; bases not matched to a gene: 4. This CDR3 is built from 16 residues. CDR1 and CDR2 from the germline V gene are SEHNR and FQNEAQ (reference sequence). The CDR3 here is CASSLVGTSAYNEQFF. In nucleotides, the CDR3 is TGTGCCAGCAGCTTAGTTGGGACTAGCGCTTACAATGAGCAGTTCTTC. Filled out from reference TRBV7-9 and TRBJ2-1, the complete variable domain reads DTGVSQNPRHKITKRGQNVTFRCDPISEHNRLYWYRQTLGQGPEFLTYFQNEAQLEKSRLLSDRFSAERPKGSFSTLEIQRTEQGDSAMYLCASSLVGTSAYNEQFFGPGTRLTVL.

The chain recombines TRBV6-5 with TRBJ1-1; possible D gene TRBD1, 5 bases. With 5 bases removed from V and 3 bases from J, the gap between germline ends came to 13 bases. Per germline, CDR1 MNHEY and CDR2 SVGAGI. CDR3 length: 14 residues. CDR3 region: CASSPGTPYTEAFF. In DNA form, the CDR3 reads TGTGCCAGCAGTCCCGGGACCCCATACACTGAAGCTTTCTTT.

The genes are TRBV28 and TRBJ1-1; weak D call: TRBD1 (6 bases). Germline V gene data show CDR1 as MDHEN and CDR2 as SYDVKM. The CDR3 runs to 14 residues. Trimming took 4 bases from V and 5 from J, leaving 14 bases between them. For the CDR3, the DNA is TGTGCCAGCAGTTCACAGGGTTGGGGGACTGAAGCTTTCTTT. Its translation: CASSSQGWGTEAFF.

The chain links TRBV29-1 to TRBJ1-1; no firm D call. V lost 4 bases to trimming and J lost 0 bases, with 6 bases between them. This CDR3 region has 12 residues. Germline values: CDR1 SQVTM, CDR2 ANQGSEA. This chain's CDR3 is CSVGGMNTEAFF. The CDR3, as DNA: TGCAGCGTTGGTGGAATGAACACTGAAGCTTTCTTT.

The gene calls are TRBV6-2 or TRBV6-3 and TRBJ2-2; no definite D call. The CDR3 extends over 14 amino acids. V shed 9 bases and J shed 1 base, with 12 bases lying between them. The germline gives CDR1 MNHEY, CDR2 SVGEGT. In nucleotides, the CDR3 is TGTGCCAGTCAGCTAGGACGGAACACCGGGGAGCTGTTTTTT. It encodes CASQLGRNTGELFF.

The rearrangement links TRBV6-5 to TRBJ2-7; weak D call: TRBD2 (5 bases). The CDR3 has 15 amino acids. Trimming stripped 0 bases from V and 5 bases from J, with 14 bases between. Per germline, CDR1 MNHEY and CDR2 SVGAGI. CDR3 coding DNA: TGTGCCAGCAGTTACTCGATGGGTGGAGCGGACGAGCAGTACTTC. This sequence encodes CASSYSMGGADEQYF.

V is TRBV7-9 and J is TRBJ2-7, with unresolved D. The CDR3 contains 15 residues. The germline V gene encodes CDR1 SEHNR and CDR2 FQNEAQ (reference sequence). V shed 3 bases and J shed 2 bases, with 14 bases lying between them. Here the CDR3 DNA reads TGTGCCAGCAGCTTTGGGTTGACACCAGCCTACGAGCAGTACTTC. Translation gives CASSFGLTPAYEQYF.

This clonotype is a singleton in its sample. DNA for the CDR3: TGCAGTGCTAGCAGGGGTCTCAGAGAAAAACTGTTTTTT. Amino acid sequence: CSASRGLREKLFF. The chain is built from TRBV20-1 and TRBJ1-4, with a tentative D call TRBD1 (6 bases). The germline CDR1 and CDR2 sequences are DFQATT and SNEGSKA (reference sequence). V gave up 3 bases and J gave up 8 bases, with 13 bases separating them. This CDR3 region has 13 residues.

The genes are TRBV24-1 and TRBJ2-5; D possibly corresponds to TRBD2 (5 bases). The CDR3 sequence is 14 residues long. Germline assignment: CDR1 KGHDR and CDR2 SFDVKD. The ends were cut back, 3 bases at V and 5 bases at J, with 12 bases in the middle. The CDR3 loop is CATSDHGLSETQYF. Written as DNA, the CDR3 is TGTGCCACCAGTGATCACGGACTCAGCGAGACCCAGTACTTC.

The V gene is TRBV19, the J gene TRBJ1-5; D unresolved. Trimming took 0 bases from V and 5 from J, leaving 5 bases between them. The germline V gene encodes CDR1 LNHDA and CDR2 SQIVND (reference sequence). The CDR3 sequence is 13 residues long. For the CDR3, the DNA is TGTGCCAGTAGTATAGATTTTTATCAGCCCCAGCATTTT. Its protein is CASSIDFYQPQHF.

The CDR3 loop reads CASFEGRHTDTQYF. The CDR3 DNA follows: TGTGCCAGCTTCGAAGGGAGGCACACAGATACGCAGTATTTT. V usage is TRBV7-8 and J usage is TRBJ2-3; the D gene is possibly TRBD2 (6 bases). Germline lookup yields CDR1 SGHVS and CDR2 FQNEAQ. CDR3 size: 14 residues. V lost 8 bases to trimming and J lost 2 bases, with 14 bases between them.

The CDR3 loop reads CASTFDVSGIAGELFF. The CDR3 DNA is TGTGCCAGCACCTTTGACGTCTCGGGTATTGCCGGGGAGCTGTTTTTT. The chain is built from TRBV5-6 and TRBJ2-2; D uncertain. The CDR3 loop spans 16 amino acids. Trimming took off 6 bases at V and 6 bases at J, with 21 bases between the two ends. The germline gives CDR1 SGHDT, CDR2 YYEEEE.

This chain's CDR3 is CASSFRPLSADTIYF. CDR3 nucleotide sequence: TGTGCCAGCAGTTTTCGGCCCCTCAGCGCGGACACCATATATTTT. V usage is TRBV12-3 or TRBV12-4 and J usage is TRBJ1-3; D not resolved. This CDR3 has 15 amino acids. The V end was cut by 3 bases, the J end by 8 bases, with 17 bases between.

The rearrangement uses TRBV28 and TRBJ2-7; 7 nucleotides match TRBD2. Germline V gene sequence: CDR1 MDHEN, CDR2 SYDVKM. This CDR3 is 15 amino acids long. The V gene end was trimmed by 4 bases and the J gene end by 5 bases; junction bases not matched to a gene: 11. The CDR3 DNA sequence: TGTGCCAGCAGTTCCGTCGTGCGGGAGCGGGACGAGCAGTACTTC. It encodes CASSSVVRERDEQYF.